This T cell receptor (beta chain) was captured by sequencing in a study of cytomegalovirus exposure and HLA in healthy donors. The germline V gene encodes CDR1 MNHEY and CDR2 SVGAGI. The CDR3 consists of 15 residues. V lost 6 bases and J lost 4, with 16 bases in between. PCR was performed using 60 Vbeta and 13 Jbeta primers. Method: immunoSEQ multiplex PCR; TCRdb's copy keeps in-frame clones and lacks some. The repertoire holds about 140,000 clones, with 60% to 85% as singletons. Material: PBMCs. The V gene is TRBV6-5, the J gene TRBJ1-5, with D uncertain. This sequence was found in a male donor in good health and CMV-seronegative. The CDR3: CASRRTGTWNQPQHF. CDR3 nucleotide sequence: TGTGCCAGCAGGCGGACTGGAACGTGGAATCAGCCCCAGCATTTT.